These 8 T cell receptor beta chains came from one sample sequenced in a study of blood T cell repertoires in COVID-19. TCRdb's copy holds only in-frame clones and misses some; the assay was immunoSEQ multiplex PCR. The data contain roughly 270,000 clones, approximately 81% of them singletons. Sequencing was carried out using PBMCs or T cells enriched from blood (not recorded which). The receptors originated from a woman aged 45-65 years who had recovered from COVID-19.

As regards this clone: This sample also contains other DNA sequences that code for the same CDR3. The rearrangement joins TRBV6-5 to TRBJ2-1; D is possibly TRBD2 (5 bases). V was shortened by 5 bases and J by 0 bases, with 8 bases between the two germline ends. CDR3 length: 14 residues. Germline-derived CDR1 and CDR2 are MNHEY and SVGAGI. CDR3 in amino acids: CASSRGSSYNEQFF. The CDR3 coding sequence is TGTGCCAGCAGTCGGGGTAGCTCCTACAATGAGCAGTTCTTC.

The J gene is TRBJ2-3, the V gene TRBV18; D may be TRBD1 (6 bases). V gave up 4 bases and J gave up 0 bases, with 11 bases separating them. The CDR3 extends over 15 amino acids. CDR1 and CDR2 (germline): KGHSH, LQKENI. CDR3 residues: CASSLGQPSTDTQYF. DNA of the CDR3: TGTGCCAGCTCACTTGGACAGCCTAGCACAGATACGCAGTATTTT. Using reference TRBV18 and TRBJ2-3 for the parts outside the CDR3, the full variable domain is NAGVMQNPRHLVRRRGQEARLRCSPMKGHSHVYWYRQLPEEGLKFMVYLQKENIIDESGMPKERFSAEFPKEGPSILRIQQVVRGDSAAYFCASSLGQPSTDTQYFGPGTRLTVL.

This clone was observed a handful of times. The V call is TRBV18, the J call TRBJ2-1; 14 positions agree with TRBD2. The J segment lost 4 bases and the V segment lost 3 bases, leaving 5 bases of the junction unmatched. In germline, CDR1 is KGHSH, CDR2 LQKENI. The CDR3 has 17 amino acids. In nucleotides, the CDR3 is TGTGCCAGCTCACCGCTGACTAGCGGGGGGGCTTACAATGAGCAGTTCTTC. Its translation is CASSPLTSGGAYNEQFF.

The chain uses TRBV7-9 and TRBJ2-7; possible D gene TRBD1, 6 bases. The CDR3 totals 14 residues. The V gene's germline CDR1 is SEHNR and CDR2 FQNEAQ (reference sequence). The V gene lost 5 bases and the J gene lost 2 bases, with 13 bases spanning the gap. The CDR3 here is CASSIVGAAYEQYF. Here the CDR3 DNA reads TGTGCCAGCAGCATCGTGGGGGCGGCCTACGAGCAGTACTTC.

The chain carries TRBV18 and TRBJ1-4; D is unresolved. Germline-derived CDR1 and CDR2 are KGHSH and LQKENI. This CDR3 comprises 13 residues. Trimming removed 3 bases at V and 7 bases at J, with 9 bases between. This CDR3 is CASSPLPGEKLFF. DNA for the CDR3: TGTGCCAGCTCACCTTTACCAGGTGAAAAACTGTTTTTT.

This sequence joins TRBV6-6 and TRBJ2-5, with D unresolved. V was pared by 7 bases and J by 5 bases, with 14 bases between. CDR3 length: 13 residues. The germline V gene encodes CDR1 MNHNY and CDR2 SVGAGI (reference sequence). For the CDR3, the DNA is TGTGCCAGCACCCTATTCGTGCGGGAGACCCAGTACTTC. The encoded protein is CASTLFVRETQYF.

The chain combines TRBV18 with TRBJ1-2, with a tentative D call TRBD1 (5 bases). Trimming left V 1 base short and J 3 bases short, with 15 bases between. Germline-derived CDR1 and CDR2 are KGHSH and LQKENI. The CDR3 sequence is 16 residues long. CDR3 loop: CASSPRATEVYYGYTF. Here the CDR3 DNA reads TGTGCCAGCTCACCACGGGCGACAGAAGTATACTATGGCTACACCTTC.

This chain links TRBV10-3 with TRBJ1-6, with a possible D match to TRBD1 (6 bases). Trimming stripped 6 bases from V and 10 bases from J, with 19 bases between. Germline V lookup: CDR1 ENHRY, CDR2 SYGVKD. The CDR3 totals 15 residues. This chain's CDR3 is CAIRGDTGQGSPLHF. CDR3 DNA: TGTGCCATCAGAGGGGACACCGGGCAAGGGTCACCCCTCCACTTT.